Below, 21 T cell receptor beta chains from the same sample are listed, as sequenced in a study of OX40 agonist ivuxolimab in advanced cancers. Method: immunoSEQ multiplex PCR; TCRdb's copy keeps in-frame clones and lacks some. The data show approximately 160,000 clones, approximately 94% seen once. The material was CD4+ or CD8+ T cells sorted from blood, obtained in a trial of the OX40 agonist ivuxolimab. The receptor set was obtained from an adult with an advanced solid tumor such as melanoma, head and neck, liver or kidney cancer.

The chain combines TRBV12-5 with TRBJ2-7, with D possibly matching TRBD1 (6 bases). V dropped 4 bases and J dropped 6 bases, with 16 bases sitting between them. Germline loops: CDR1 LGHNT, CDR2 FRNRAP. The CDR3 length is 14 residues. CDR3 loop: CASGSGHGFSEQYF. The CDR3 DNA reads TGTGCTAGTGGTTCGGGACATGGGTTCAGCGAGCAGTACTTC.

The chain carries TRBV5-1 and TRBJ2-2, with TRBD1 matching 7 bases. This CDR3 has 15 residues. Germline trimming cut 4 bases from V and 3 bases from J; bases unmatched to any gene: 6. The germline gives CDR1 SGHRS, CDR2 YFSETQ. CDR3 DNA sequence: TGCGCCAGCAGCAAACAGGGGTATGACACCGGGGAGCTGTTTTTT. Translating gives CASSKQGYDTGELFF. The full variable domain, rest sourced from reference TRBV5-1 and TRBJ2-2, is KAGVTQTPRYLIKTRGQQVTLSCSPISGHRSVSWYQQTPGQGLQFLFEYFSETQRNKGNFPGRFSGRQFSNSRSEMNVSTLELGDSALYLCASSKQGYDTGELFFGEGSRLTVL.

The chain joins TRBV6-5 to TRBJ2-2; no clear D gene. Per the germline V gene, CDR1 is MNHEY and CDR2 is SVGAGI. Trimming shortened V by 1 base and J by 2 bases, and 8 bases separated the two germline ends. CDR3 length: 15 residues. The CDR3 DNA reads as TGTGCCAGCAGTTACTTTGCGGTAAACACCGGGGAGCTGTTTTTT. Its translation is CASSYFAVNTGELFF.

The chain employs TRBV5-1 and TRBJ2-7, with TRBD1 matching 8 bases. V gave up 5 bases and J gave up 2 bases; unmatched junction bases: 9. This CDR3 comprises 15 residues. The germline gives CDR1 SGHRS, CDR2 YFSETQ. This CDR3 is CASRPAGTGPYEQYF. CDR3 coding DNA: TGCGCCAGCAGACCTGCCGGGACAGGCCCCTACGAGCAGTACTTC.

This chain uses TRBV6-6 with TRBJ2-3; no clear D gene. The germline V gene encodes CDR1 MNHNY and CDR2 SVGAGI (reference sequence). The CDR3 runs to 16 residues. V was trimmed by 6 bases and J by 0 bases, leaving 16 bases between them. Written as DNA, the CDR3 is TGTGCCAGCAGCTACCGACTCTCCCCGAGCACAGATACGCAGTATTTT. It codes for CASSYRLSPSTDTQYF.

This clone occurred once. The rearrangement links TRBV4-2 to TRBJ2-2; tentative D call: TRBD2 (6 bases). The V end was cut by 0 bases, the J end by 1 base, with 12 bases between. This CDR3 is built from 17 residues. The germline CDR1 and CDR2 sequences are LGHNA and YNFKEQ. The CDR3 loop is CASSQDFRGRNTGELFF. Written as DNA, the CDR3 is TGTGCCAGCAGCCAAGATTTCCGGGGGAGGAACACCGGGGAGCTGTTTTTT.

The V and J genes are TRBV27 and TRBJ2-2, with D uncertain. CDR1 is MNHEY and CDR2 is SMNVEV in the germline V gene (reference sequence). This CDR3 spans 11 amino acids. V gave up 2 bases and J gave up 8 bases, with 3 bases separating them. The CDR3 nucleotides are TGTGCCAGCAGTTTACTGGGGGAGCTGTTTTTT. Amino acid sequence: CASSLLGELFF.

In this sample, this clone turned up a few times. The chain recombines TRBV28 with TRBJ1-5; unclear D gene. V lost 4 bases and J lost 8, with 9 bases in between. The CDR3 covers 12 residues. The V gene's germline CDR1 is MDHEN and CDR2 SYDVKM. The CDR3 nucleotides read TGTGCCAGCAGTTCGCAAGTAAAGCCCCAGCATTTT. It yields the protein CASSSQVKPQHF.

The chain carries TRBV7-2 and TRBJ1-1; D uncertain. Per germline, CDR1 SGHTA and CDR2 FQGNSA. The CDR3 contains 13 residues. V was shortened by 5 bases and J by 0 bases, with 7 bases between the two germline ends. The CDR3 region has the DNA TGTGCCAGCAGCCCACGGATGAACACTGAAGCTTTCTTT. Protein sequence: CASSPRMNTEAFF.

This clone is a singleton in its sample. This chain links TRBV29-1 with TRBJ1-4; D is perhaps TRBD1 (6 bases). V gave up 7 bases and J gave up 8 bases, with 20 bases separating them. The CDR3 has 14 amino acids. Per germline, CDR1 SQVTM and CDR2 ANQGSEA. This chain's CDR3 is CSARAGALGEKLFF. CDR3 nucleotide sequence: TGCAGCGCTAGAGCGGGGGCATTAGGGGAAAAACTGTTTTTT.

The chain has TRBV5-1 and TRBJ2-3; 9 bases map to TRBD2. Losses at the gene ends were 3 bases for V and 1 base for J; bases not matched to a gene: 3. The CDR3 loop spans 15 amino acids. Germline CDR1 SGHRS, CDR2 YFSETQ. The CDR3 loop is CASSSSSGGTDTQYF. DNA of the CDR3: TGCGCCAGCAGCTCATCTAGCGGGGGCACAGATACGCAGTATTTT.

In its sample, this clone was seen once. CDR3 amino acids: CASSEVLITGTSNQPQHF. Written as DNA, the CDR3 is TGTGCCAGCAGTGAAGTACTGATCACAGGGACCAGCAATCAGCCCCAGCATTTT. V gene TRBV6-1 combines with J gene TRBJ1-5, with D possibly matching TRBD1 (6 bases). CDR1 MNHNS and CDR2 SASEGT come from the germline V gene. V shed 1 base and J shed 1 base, with 17 bases lying between them. The CDR3 spans 18 residues.

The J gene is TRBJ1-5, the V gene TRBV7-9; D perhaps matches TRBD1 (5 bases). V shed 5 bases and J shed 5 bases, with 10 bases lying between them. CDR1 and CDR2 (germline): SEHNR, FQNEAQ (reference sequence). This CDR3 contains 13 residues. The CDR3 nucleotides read TGTGCCAGCAGCCCGACAGCTTATCAGCCCCAGCATTTT. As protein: CASSPTAYQPQHF.

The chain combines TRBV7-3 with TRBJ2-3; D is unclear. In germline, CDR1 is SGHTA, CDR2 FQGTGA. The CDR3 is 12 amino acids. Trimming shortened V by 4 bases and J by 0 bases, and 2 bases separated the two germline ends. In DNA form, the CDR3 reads TGTGCCAGCAGCTCTAGCACAGATACGCAGTATTTT. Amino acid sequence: CASSSSTDTQYF.

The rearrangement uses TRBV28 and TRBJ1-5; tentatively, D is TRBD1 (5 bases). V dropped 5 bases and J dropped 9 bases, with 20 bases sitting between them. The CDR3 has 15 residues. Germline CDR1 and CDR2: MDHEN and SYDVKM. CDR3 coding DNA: TGTGCCAGCAGTCCCCCGCGGACGGCCGGGGGGCCCCAGCATTTT. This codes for CASSPPRTAGGPQHF.

The CDR3 DNA sequence: TGTGCCAGCAGCGTAGCAAGCAGGGCAGATACGCAGTATTTT. It yields the protein CASSVASRADTQYF. This chain joins TRBV9 and TRBJ2-3; tentatively, D is TRBD1 (5 bases). V dropped 0 bases and J dropped 4 bases, with 9 bases sitting between them. Per germline, CDR1 SGDLS and CDR2 YYNGEE. The CDR3 extends over 14 amino acids.

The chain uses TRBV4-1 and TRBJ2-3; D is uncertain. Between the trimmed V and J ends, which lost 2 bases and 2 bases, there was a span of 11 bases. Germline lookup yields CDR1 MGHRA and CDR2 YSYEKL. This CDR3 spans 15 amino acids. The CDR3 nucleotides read TGCGCCAGCAGCCAAAGCTCGGACGACACAGATACGCAGTATTTT. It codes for CASSQSSDDTDTQYF.

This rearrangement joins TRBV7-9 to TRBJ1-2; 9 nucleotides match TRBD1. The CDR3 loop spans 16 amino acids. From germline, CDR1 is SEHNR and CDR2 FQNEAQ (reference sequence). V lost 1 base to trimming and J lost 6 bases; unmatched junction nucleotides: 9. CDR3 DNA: TGTGCCAGCAGCTTAGAAGGGTCGGGGACAGGGCATGGCTACACCTTC. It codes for CASSLEGSGTGHGYTF.

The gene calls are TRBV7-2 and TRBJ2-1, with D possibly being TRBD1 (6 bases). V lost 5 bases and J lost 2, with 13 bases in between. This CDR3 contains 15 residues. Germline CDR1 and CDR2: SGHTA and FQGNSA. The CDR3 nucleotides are TGTGCCAGCAGCCCCGGGACACTACCCTACAATGAGCAGTTCTTC. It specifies CASSPGTLPYNEQFF.

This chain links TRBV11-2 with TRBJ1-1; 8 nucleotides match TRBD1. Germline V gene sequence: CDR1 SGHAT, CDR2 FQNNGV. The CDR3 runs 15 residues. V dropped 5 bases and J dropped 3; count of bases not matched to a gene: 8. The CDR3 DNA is TGTGCCAGCAGCCCCCTCCGGGACAGGTACACTGAAGCTTTCTTT. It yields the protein CASSPLRDRYTEAFF.

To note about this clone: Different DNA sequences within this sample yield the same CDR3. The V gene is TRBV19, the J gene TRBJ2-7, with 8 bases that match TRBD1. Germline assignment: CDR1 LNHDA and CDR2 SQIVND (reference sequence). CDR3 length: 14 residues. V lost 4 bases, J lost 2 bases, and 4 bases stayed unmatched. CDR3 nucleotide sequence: TGTGCCAGTAGTACAGACAGGGGAGCCTACGAGCAGTACTTC. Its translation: CASSTDRGAYEQYF.